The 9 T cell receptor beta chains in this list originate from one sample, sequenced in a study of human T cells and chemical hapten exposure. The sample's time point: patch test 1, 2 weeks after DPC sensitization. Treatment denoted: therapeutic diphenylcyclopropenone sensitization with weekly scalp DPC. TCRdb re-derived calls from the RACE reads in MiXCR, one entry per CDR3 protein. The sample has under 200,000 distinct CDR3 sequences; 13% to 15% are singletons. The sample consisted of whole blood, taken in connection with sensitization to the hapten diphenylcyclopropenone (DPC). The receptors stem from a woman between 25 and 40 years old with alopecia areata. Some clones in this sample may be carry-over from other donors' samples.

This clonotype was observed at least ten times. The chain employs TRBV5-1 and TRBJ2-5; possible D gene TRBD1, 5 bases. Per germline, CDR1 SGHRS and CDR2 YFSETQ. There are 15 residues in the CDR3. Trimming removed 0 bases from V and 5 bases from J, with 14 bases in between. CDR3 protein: CASSLGGRAKETQYF. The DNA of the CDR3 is TGCGCCAGCAGCTTGGGCGGCAGGGCTAAGGAGACCCAGTACTTC.

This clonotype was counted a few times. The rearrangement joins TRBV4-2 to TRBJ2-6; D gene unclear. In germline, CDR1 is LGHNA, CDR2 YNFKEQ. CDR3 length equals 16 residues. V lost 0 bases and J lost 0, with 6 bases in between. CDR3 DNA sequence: TGTGCCAGCAGCCAAGATCAGACCTCTGGGGCCAACGTCCTGACTTTC. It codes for CASSQDQTSGANVLTF.

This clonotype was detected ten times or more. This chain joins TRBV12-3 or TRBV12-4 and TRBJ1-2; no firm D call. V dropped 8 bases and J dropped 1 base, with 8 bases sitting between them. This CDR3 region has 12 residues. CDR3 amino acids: CASGVGNYGYTF. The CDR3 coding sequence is TGTGCCAGCGGCGTGGGTAACTATGGCTACACCTTC.

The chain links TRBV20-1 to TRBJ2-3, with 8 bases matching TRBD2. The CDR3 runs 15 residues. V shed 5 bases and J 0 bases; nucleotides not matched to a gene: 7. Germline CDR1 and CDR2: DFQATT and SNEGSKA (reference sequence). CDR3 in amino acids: CSAGVAGSSTDTQYF. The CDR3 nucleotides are TGCAGTGCTGGAGTAGCGGGGTCTAGCACAGATACGCAGTATTTT.

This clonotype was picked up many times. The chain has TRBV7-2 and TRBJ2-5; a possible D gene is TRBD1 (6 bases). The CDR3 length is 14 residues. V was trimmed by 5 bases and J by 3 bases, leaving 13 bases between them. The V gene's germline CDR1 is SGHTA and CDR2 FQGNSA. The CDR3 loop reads CASSPGQNKETQYF. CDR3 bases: TGTGCCAGCAGCCCAGGACAGAACAAAGAGACCCAGTACTTC. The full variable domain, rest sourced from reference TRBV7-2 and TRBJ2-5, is GAGVSQSPSNKVTEKGKDVELRCDPISGHTALYWYRQSLGQGLEFLIYFQGNSAPDKSGLPSDRFSAERTGGSVSTLTIQRTQQEDSAVYLCASSPGQNKETQYFGPGTRLLVL.

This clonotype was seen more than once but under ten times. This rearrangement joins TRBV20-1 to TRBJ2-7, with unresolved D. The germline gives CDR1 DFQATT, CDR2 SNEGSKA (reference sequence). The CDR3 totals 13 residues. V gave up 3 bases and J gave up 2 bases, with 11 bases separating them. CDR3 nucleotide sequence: TGCAGTGCTAGTCCGGGCCAGGCCTACGAGCAGTACTTC. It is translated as CSASPGQAYEQYF.

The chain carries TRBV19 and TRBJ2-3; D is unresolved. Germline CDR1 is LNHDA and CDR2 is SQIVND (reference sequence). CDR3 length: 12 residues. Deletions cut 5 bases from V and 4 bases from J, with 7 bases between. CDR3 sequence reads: CASSDRSDTQYF. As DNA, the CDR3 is TGTGCCAGTAGTGACCGGTCAGATACGCAGTATTTT.

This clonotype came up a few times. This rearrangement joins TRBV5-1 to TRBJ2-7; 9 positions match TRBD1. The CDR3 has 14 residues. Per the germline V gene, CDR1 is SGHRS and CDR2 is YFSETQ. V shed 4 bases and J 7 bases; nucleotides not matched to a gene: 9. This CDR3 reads CASSQAGGTGEQYF. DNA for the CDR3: TGCGCCAGCAGCCAGGCCGGAGGGACAGGGGAGCAGTACTTC. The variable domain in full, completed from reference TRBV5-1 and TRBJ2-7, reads KAGVTQTPRYLIKTRGQQVTLSCSPISGHRSVSWYQQTPGQGLQFLFEYFSETQRNKGNFPGRFSGRQFSNSRSEMNVSTLELGDSALYLCASSQAGGTGEQYFGPGTRLTVT.

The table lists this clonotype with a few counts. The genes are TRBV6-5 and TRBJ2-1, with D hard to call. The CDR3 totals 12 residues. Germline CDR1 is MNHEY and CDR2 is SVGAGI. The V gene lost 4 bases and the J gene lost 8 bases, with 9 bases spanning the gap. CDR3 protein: CASSWGGDEQFF. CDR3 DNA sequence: TGTGCCAGCAGTTGGGGTGGGGATGAGCAGTTCTTC.